The 28 T cell receptor beta chains below come from one sample, sequenced in a study of immune characterization of retroperitoneal liposarcoma. One entry per CDR3 protein results from TCRdb running MiXCR on the PCR reads. The table has 7,700 or so distinct CDR3 sequences, 25% to 35% seen once. The sequenced sample consisted of blood. Receptors originate from a male donor with retroperitoneal liposarcoma.

In its sample, this clonotype ranks as large (0.1 to 1%). The chain couples TRBV6-1 to TRBJ2-1; D call uncertain. Germline V gene sequence: CDR1 MNHNS, CDR2 SASEGT. This CDR3 has 14 amino acids. V dropped 5 bases and J dropped 9 bases, with 17 bases sitting between them. CDR3 bases: TGTGCCAGCAGTTATGTGGGCCCCTCGGGTGAGCAGTTCTTC. As protein: CASSYVGPSGEQFF.

By its share, this clonotype is medium-sized (0.01 to 0.1%). This chain uses TRBV4-1 with TRBJ2-2; TRBD2 aligns across 9 bases. The CDR3 is 16 amino acids. J was trimmed by 8 bases and V by 6 bases; bases with no gene match: 13. Germline V gives CDR1 MGHRA, CDR2 YSYEKL. Here the CDR3 reads CASRGIGGRASGELFF. The CDR3, as DNA: TGCGCCAGCAGGGGAATCGGCGGGAGGGCCTCGGGGGAGCTGTTTTTT.

This clonotype is categorized as medium-sized (0.01 to 0.1%). The chain joins TRBV27 to TRBJ2-2, with 10 positions matching TRBD1. The germline gives CDR1 MNHEY, CDR2 SMNVEV (reference sequence). The CDR3 is 15 amino acids. Losses at the gene ends were 9 bases for V and 0 bases for J; bases not matched to a gene: 4. The CDR3 region has the DNA TGTGCCAGTCGACAGGGGGCCTCGAACACCGGGGAGCTGTTTTTT. This translates into CASRQGASNTGELFF.

By frequency in the sample, this clonotype is medium-sized (0.01 to 0.1%). The chain combines TRBV6-1 with TRBJ2-6; 8 bases fit TRBD1. Unmatched junction bases numbered 11, after V lost 5 bases and J lost 5 bases. Germline V gene lookup returns CDR1 MNHNS and CDR2 SASEGT. This CDR3 spans 17 amino acids. The CDR3 nucleotides read TGTGCCAGCAGTCCTCGGGACAGGAGTTGGTGGGCCAACGTCCTGACTTTC. Its protein product is CASSPRDRSWWANVLTF.

The chain carries TRBV11-1 and TRBJ2-5; possible D gene TRBD2, 6 bases. V lost 0 bases to trimming and J lost 5 bases, with 10 bases between them. The CDR3 runs to 14 residues. Germline V CDR1 and CDR2: SGHAT, FQDESV (reference sequence). The chain's CDR3 is CASSLANRGETQYF. The DNA of the CDR3 is TGTGCCAGCAGCTTAGCGAACCGGGGGGAGACCCAGTACTTC. Based on the CDR3 plus reference TRBV11-1 and TRBJ2-5, the full variable domain is EAEVAQSPRYKITEKSQAVAFWCDPISGHATLYWYRQILGQGPELLVQFQDESVVDDSQLPKDRFSAERLKGVDSTLKIQPAELGDSAMYLCASSLANRGETQYFGPGTRLLVL.

For this clonotype: A single base separates this from a much larger clone, so it may be a read error. The CDR3 reads CASLCGQGVLYEQYF. Written as DNA, the CDR3 is TGTGCCAGCCTGTGCGGGCAGGGAGTGCTCTACGAGCAGTACTTC. This chain links TRBV6-1 with TRBJ2-7; D is possibly TRBD1 or TRBD2 (5 bases each). Germline CDR1 MNHNS, CDR2 SASEGT. Between the trimmed V and J ends, which lost 8 bases and 3 bases, there was a span of 20 bases. CDR3 length: 15 amino acids.

This chain joins TRBV4-3 and TRBJ1-2; unclear D gene. The germline CDR1 and CDR2 sequences are LGHNA and YSLEER. V was pared by 0 bases and J by 7 bases, with 18 bases between. The CDR3 spans 16 residues. CDR3 protein: CASSQEPLLEPGGYTF. The DNA of the CDR3 is TGCGCCAGCAGCCAAGAGCCCCTGCTCGAGCCAGGTGGCTACACCTTC.

By its share, this clonotype is medium-sized (0.01 to 0.1%). The V gene is TRBV6-1, the J gene TRBJ1-4; 8 nucleotides align to TRBD1. The CDR3 totals 14 residues. Germline-derived CDR1 and CDR2 are MNHNS and SASEGT. V lost 7 bases and J lost 11; bases outside the gene matches: 12. CDR3 nucleotides: TGTGCCAGCACCTTGGACAGGGCGGGGCGGAAACTGTTTTTT. This sequence encodes CASTLDRAGRKLFF.

This clonotype was found many times. The chain employs TRBV6-1 and TRBJ1-1, with TRBD1 matching over 9 bases. The CDR3 consists of 14 residues. J gave up 5 bases and V 5 bases, and 6 bases lay outside the gene matches. CDR1 MNHNS and CDR2 SASEGT come from the germline V gene. For the CDR3, the DNA is TGTGCCAGCAGTTCTGGGACAGGGCGGACTGAAGCTTTCTTT. Its protein product is CASSSGTGRTEAFF.

By share of the sample, this clonotype is medium-sized (0.01 to 0.1%). The rearrangement joins TRBV6-1 to TRBJ2-1, with D possibly TRBD1 on 6 matching bases. Germline V gene lookup returns CDR1 MNHNS and CDR2 SASEGT. The CDR3 runs to 13 residues. Trimming cost V 7 bases and J 5 bases, with 12 bases left between them. The CDR3 loop reads CASTQGPNNEQFF. For the CDR3, the DNA is TGTGCCAGCACGCAGGGGCCAAACAATGAGCAGTTCTTC.

At least ten counts were recorded for this clonotype. This sequence joins TRBV5-1 and TRBJ2-1, with no clear D. CDR3 length equals 13 residues. Deletions cut 6 bases from V and 0 bases from J, with 7 bases between. Germline CDR1 SGHRS, CDR2 YFSETQ. CDR3 residues: CASNPDSYNEQFF. The DNA for the CDR3 is TGCGCCAGCAATCCCGACTCCTACAATGAGCAGTTCTTC. Together with reference TRBV5-1 and TRBJ2-1, the CDR3 gives the full variable domain: KAGVTQTPRYLIKTRGQQVTLSCSPISGHRSVSWYQQTPGQGLQFLFEYFSETQRNKGNFPGRFSGRQFSNSRSEMNVSTLELGDSALYLCASNPDSYNEQFFGPGTRLTVL.

By sample share, this clonotype is medium-sized. The chain links TRBV6-5 to TRBJ2-3, with TRBD2 matching over 13 bases. V trimming: 2 bases; J trimming: 5 bases; junction bases outside the gene matches: 7. The CDR3 has 17 amino acids. Looked up from germline, CDR1 is MNHEY and CDR2 is SVGAGI. CDR3 protein: CASSYAAGTSGKDTQYF. CDR3 DNA: TGTGCCAGCAGTTACGCAGCCGGGACTAGCGGGAAAGATACGCAGTATTTT.

This clonotype was found a few times. The chain uses TRBV6-1 and TRBJ2-6; a possible D gene is TRBD1 (6 bases). The V end was cut by 3 bases, the J end by 0 bases, with 6 bases between. The germline V gene encodes CDR1 MNHNS and CDR2 SASEGT. This CDR3 region has 15 residues. The CDR3 spells CASSEDSSGANVLTF. The CDR3 DNA reads as TGTGCCAGCAGTGAGGACAGCTCTGGGGCCAACGTCCTGACTTTC.

This clonotype came up a few times. This chain joins TRBV7-3 and TRBJ2-1; D ambiguous. The CDR3 has 13 residues. Deletions cut 0 bases from V and 10 bases from J, with 10 bases between. The germline V gene has CDR1 SGHTA and CDR2 FQGTGA. CDR3 DNA: TGTGCCAGCAGCTTAACAAGGATCGCGGAGCAGTTCTTC. Its protein product is CASSLTRIAEQFF.

The chain has TRBV6-5 and TRBJ1-4; D is uncertain. Germline V lookup: CDR1 MNHEY, CDR2 SVGAGI. The ends were cut back, 2 bases at V and 5 bases at J, with 15 bases in the middle. This CDR3 has 16 residues. In nucleotides, the CDR3 is TGTGCCAGCAGTTACAACCCCCGGGGTAGGAATGAAAAACTGTTTTTT. Translation: CASSYNPRGRNEKLFF.

This clonotype appeared a few times. The chain joins TRBV6-1 to TRBJ2-5; TRBD2 agrees at 7 bases. The end of the DNA fits TRBJ2-7 better, so the J call may be wrong. Germline values: CDR1 MNHNS, CDR2 SASEGT. The CDR3 is made up of 14 amino acids. This CDR3 reads CASSRTSATHEQYF. The DNA for the CDR3 is TGTGCCAGCAGTCGGACTAGTGCCACGCACGAGCAGTACTTC.

This clonotype was found a few times. The gene calls are TRBV7-3 and TRBJ2-5, with 9 bases that match TRBD2. The CDR3 sequence is 17 residues long. V was clipped by 0 bases and J by 11 bases; unmatched bases: 16. Germline V lookup: CDR1 SGHTA, CDR2 FQGTGA. CDR3 in amino acids: CASSLTLRGGGYNEQYF. In DNA form, the CDR3 reads TGTGCCAGCAGCTTAACATTGCGGGGGGGGGGGTACAATGAGCAGTACTTC.

This clonotype was counted between two and nine times. The rearrangement uses TRBV5-1 and TRBJ2-1; 8 nucleotides line up with TRBD2. Germline V gene sequence: CDR1 SGHRS, CDR2 YFSETQ. This CDR3 has 13 residues. V was pared by 4 bases and J by 6 bases, with 3 bases of the junction left unmatched. The CDR3 reads CASSLGRVNEQFF. The CDR3 DNA is TGCGCCAGCAGCCTCGGGAGGGTCAATGAGCAGTTCTTC. Together with reference TRBV5-1 and TRBJ2-1, the CDR3 gives the full variable domain: KAGVTQTPRYLIKTRGQQVTLSCSPISGHRSVSWYQQTPGQGLQFLFEYFSETQRNKGNFPGRFSGRQFSNSRSEMNVSTLELGDSALYLCASSLGRVNEQFFGPGTRLTVL.

The chain joins TRBV12-3 or TRBV12-4 to TRBJ2-5; D not certain. The better agreement between TRBJ2-7 and the DNA end casts doubt on the J call. This CDR3 region has 13 residues. The CDR3 loop reads CASTKQIGNEQYF. CDR3 DNA sequence: TGTGCCAGCACGAAACAGATTGGAAACGAGCAGTACTTC.

This clonotype is medium-sized (0.01 to 0.1%). This chain uses TRBV6-1 with TRBJ2-7, with 10 bases lining up with TRBD2. V was clipped by 2 bases and J by 2 bases; unmatched bases: 3. CDR1 is MNHNS and CDR2 is SASEGT in the germline V gene. This CDR3 is built from 15 residues. CDR3 sequence (DNA): TGTGCCAGCAGTGAAAGTCTAGCGGGAGCCTACGAGCAGTACTTC. This codes for CASSESLAGAYEQYF.

The V gene is TRBV12-3 or TRBV12-4, the J gene TRBJ2-5; 11 bases are a match to TRBD2. Trimming at V came to 4 bases and at J to 11 bases, leaving 15 bases not matched to a gene. This CDR3 spans 16 amino acids. The CDR3 nucleotides are TGTGCCAGCAGTTCCCTAGCGGGAGGCACCATCAATGAGCAGTACTTC. This encodes CASSSLAGGTINEQYF.

This clonotype ranks as medium-sized. The gene calls are TRBV6-1 and TRBJ2-1; no clear D gene. The J call may be in error: the DNA end matches TRBJ2-7 better. The germline gives CDR1 MNHNS, CDR2 SASEGT. The CDR3 is 10 residues long. The CDR3 spells CASSTYEQYF. The CDR3 bases are TGTGCCAGCAGTACCTACGAGCAGTACTTC.

The chain combines TRBV7-6 with TRBJ2-1, with 10 bases that match TRBD2. TRBJ2-5 explains the end of the DNA better; the J call may be wrong. The CDR3 length is 16 residues. Germline values: CDR1 SGHVS, CDR2 FNYEAQ. The CDR3 region has the DNA TGTGCCAGCAGCTCGATTGAGCGGGAGGGCGGGGAGACCCAGTACTTC. This gives the protein CASSSIEREGGETQYF.

This clonotype has more than one count but fewer than ten. The chain couples TRBV6-1 to TRBJ1-1; D gene uncertain. V was trimmed by 4 bases and J by 10 bases, leaving 25 bases between them. The CDR3 is 16 amino acids. Germline-derived CDR1 and CDR2 are MNHNS and SASEGT. The CDR3 protein is CASSALIRTSSKPAFF. Written as DNA, the CDR3 is TGTGCCAGCAGTGCACTGATTCGGACTAGTTCAAAGCCAGCTTTCTTT.

This clonotype appeared many times. The rearrangement joins TRBV4-1 to TRBJ2-1; D may be TRBD1 (6 bases). The V end was cut by 0 bases, the J end by 16 bases, with 16 bases between. The CDR3 is 13 amino acids. Germline V CDR1 and CDR2: MGHRA, YSYEKL. The CDR3 loop is CASSQDQGTTRFF. Written as DNA, the CDR3 is TGCGCCAGCAGCCAAGATCAGGGGACGACAAGATTCTTC.

The V gene is TRBV7-3, the J gene TRBJ2-2; 11 bases line up with TRBD1. This CDR3 region has 17 residues. V lost 2 bases, J lost 5 bases, and 7 bases stayed unmatched. The V gene's germline CDR1 is SGHTA and CDR2 FQGTGA. For the CDR3, the DNA is TGTGCCAGCAGCTTAGATCCGGGGACAGGGGGGACCGGGGAGCTGTTTTTT. Its translation is CASSLDPGTGGTGELFF.

This clonotype showed up many times. The chain combines TRBV6-5 with TRBJ2-5, with 11 bases that match TRBD1. V was pared by 5 bases and J by 7 bases, with 9 bases of the junction left unmatched. The CDR3 totals 15 residues. Germline V gene data show CDR1 as MNHEY and CDR2 as SVGAGI. This CDR3 reads CASSRSGQGAATQYF. CDR3 nucleotide sequence: TGTGCCAGCAGTAGATCAGGACAGGGGGCAGCGACCCAGTACTTC.

The J gene is TRBJ2-5, the V gene TRBV5-1, with 11 positions matching TRBD1. There are 15 residues in the CDR3. The germline CDR1 and CDR2 sequences are SGHRS and YFSETQ. V gave up 4 bases and J gave up 4 bases; unmatched junction bases: 6. CDR3 sequence reads: CASSRSGTGGETQYF. In nucleotides, the CDR3 is TGCGCCAGCAGCCGTTCCGGGACAGGGGGAGAGACCCAGTACTTC.